This T cell receptor (beta chain) was observed in a study of cytomegalovirus exposure and HLA in healthy donors. As regards this clone: The antigen is undetermined.

Study-wide points: It was reported in a later analysis that an Asian-associated ancestry cluster showed fewer N-insertions than the approximately 670-donor mean. One variant, a missense change in DCLRE1C, was linked in a later analysis to TCR beta V- and J-gene trimming.

Looked up from germline, CDR1 is SQVTM and CDR2 is ANQGSEA. Trimming removed 7 bases from V and 1 base from J, with 11 bases in between. The CDR3 runs to 13 residues. The primer mix had 60 Vbeta and 13 Jbeta primers. Source study methods: Unique TCR beta chains totaled some 80 million in a later count, with around 11 million of them shared. Profiled with immunoSEQ multiplex PCR; TCRdb holds only in-frame clones, not every one. Clone size and the V and J calls come from that table; the DNA yielded D and trimming. Of under 200,000 clones detected, approximately 80% appear once; the ten largest clones hold 7.4%. Nominal health characterized the donors when sampled, though unrecorded immune exposures were likely.

Specimen: PBMCs. The J gene is TRBJ1-3, the V gene TRBV29-1; D is ambiguous. This clonotype was obtained from a male donor in good health and CMV-seropositive. The CDR3 DNA sequence: TGCAGCGCCCCGAGCATTTCTGGAAACACCATATATTTT. Its protein product is CSAPSISGNTIYF. Together with reference TRBV29-1 and TRBJ1-3, the CDR3 gives the full variable domain: SAVISQKPSRDICQRGTSLTIQCQVDSQVTMMFWYRQQPGQSLTLIATANQGSEATYESGFVIDKFPISRPNLTFSTLTVSNMSPEDSSIYLCSAPSISGNTIYFGEGSWLTVV.